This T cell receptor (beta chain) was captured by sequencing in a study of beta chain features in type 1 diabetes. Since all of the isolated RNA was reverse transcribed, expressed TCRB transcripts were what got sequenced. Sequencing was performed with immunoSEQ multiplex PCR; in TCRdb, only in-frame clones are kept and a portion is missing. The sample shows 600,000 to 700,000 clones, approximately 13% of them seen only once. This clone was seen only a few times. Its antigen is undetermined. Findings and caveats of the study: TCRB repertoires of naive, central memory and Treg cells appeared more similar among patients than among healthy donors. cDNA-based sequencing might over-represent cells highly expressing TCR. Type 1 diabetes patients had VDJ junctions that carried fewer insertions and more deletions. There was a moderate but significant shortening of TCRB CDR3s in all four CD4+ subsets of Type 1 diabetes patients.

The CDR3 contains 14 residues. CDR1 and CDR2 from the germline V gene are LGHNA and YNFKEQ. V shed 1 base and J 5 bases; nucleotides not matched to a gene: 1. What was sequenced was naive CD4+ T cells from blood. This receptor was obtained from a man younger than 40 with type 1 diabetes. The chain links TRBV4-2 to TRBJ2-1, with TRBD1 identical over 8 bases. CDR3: CASSQARGHNEQFF. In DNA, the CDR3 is TGTGCCAGCAGCCAAGCCAGGGGGCACAATGAGCAGTTCTTC.